This T cell receptor beta chain was retrieved from a study of cytomegalovirus exposure and HLA in healthy donors. About the research overall: Sequencing of around 200 million T cells in an earlier analysis found 95 million to 120 million unique TCR beta sequences. Study-wide results and caveats: The HLA-A and HLA-B alleles of most subjects were reportedly predicted accurately from TCR beta sequences.

With respect to this clone: Antigen specificity is unknown.

Researchers ran the PCR with 60 Vbeta and 13 Jbeta primers. Generated by immunoSEQ multiplex PCR, the TCRdb table keeps only in-frame clones and is missing some. Here the sample table reports about 190,000 clones. The source is a man aged 25-45 years in good health and CMV-seronegative. Sample: PBMCs.

The CDR3 protein is CASSLFGQPYNEQFF. The CDR3 bases are TGTGCCAGCAGCTTATTCGGACAACCCTACAATGAGCAGTTCTTC. The V call is TRBV7-3, the J call TRBJ2-1; the D gene is possibly TRBD1 (5 bases). This CDR3 is built from 15 residues. The germline V gene encodes CDR1 SGHTA and CDR2 FQGTGA. Trimming cost V 2 bases and J 2 bases, with 10 bases left between them.